One sample yielded the 10 T cell receptor beta chains listed below, sequenced in a study of blood T cell repertoires in COVID-19. Some clones are missing from TCRdb's copy, which holds only in-frame ones; the method was immunoSEQ multiplex PCR. The table lists under 450,000 clones, approximately 90% of them singletons. Specimen: peripheral blood. Source of these receptors: a woman aged 45-65 years with COVID-19, enrolled during active disease.

In the case of this clone: Other DNA sequences in this sample translate to the same CDR3. The chain recombines TRBV5-1 with TRBJ2-7; 8 positions match TRBD1. The CDR3 has 14 residues. V lost 4 bases to trimming and J lost 3 bases; unmatched junction nucleotides: 6. Germline loops: CDR1 SGHRS, CDR2 YFSETQ. The CDR3 DNA follows: TGCGCCAGCAGCCCAGGACAGGGTCGCTACGAGCAGTACTTC. This gives the protein CASSPGQGRYEQYF.

The chain recombines TRBV5-1 with TRBJ1-2; 9 nucleotides line up with TRBD1. The germline V gene has CDR1 SGHRS and CDR2 YFSETQ. V trimming: 5 bases; J trimming: 6 bases; junction bases outside the gene matches: 5. The CDR3 extends over 13 amino acids. This CDR3 is CASRQGQGDGYTF. The CDR3 DNA sequence: TGCGCCAGCAGACAGGGACAGGGCGATGGCTACACCTTC.

J is TRBJ1-4 and V is TRBV24-1, with 8 bases that match TRBD1. V dropped 10 bases and J dropped 7; count of bases not matched to a gene: 10. Germline V lookup: CDR1 KGHDR, CDR2 SFDVKD. The CDR3 has 14 amino acids. The CDR3, as DNA: TGTGCCACAAGACCGGGACAGGCAATTGAAAAACTGTTTTTT. Encoded protein: CATRPGQAIEKLFF.

This clone was seen a single time. The chain uses TRBV5-3 and TRBJ2-7; D may be TRBD2 (6 bases). TRBV5-3 has ORF status, its function being uncertain. With 4 bases removed from V and 0 bases from J, the gap between germline ends came to 14 bases. The CDR3 has 15 amino acids. The CDR3 here is CARSPGGAHSYEQYF. As DNA, the CDR3 is TGTGCCAGAAGCCCTGGAGGGGCACACTCCTACGAGCAGTACTTC.

The rearrangement links TRBV6-4 to TRBJ2-1, with 9 nucleotides matching TRBD1. J was trimmed by 7 bases and V by 4 bases; bases with no gene match: 5. Germline V CDR1 and CDR2: MRHNA, SNTAGT. This CDR3 has 14 residues. CDR3 DNA: TGTGCCAGCAGTGCCAGGACAGGGGTGAATGAGCAGTTCTTC. This gives the protein CASSARTGVNEQFF.

The chain carries TRBV19 and TRBJ2-2; D call uncertain. V was cut by 6 bases and J by 0 bases, with 8 bases left in between. This CDR3 has 14 amino acids. Germline CDR1 and CDR2: LNHDA and SQIVND (reference sequence). Written as DNA, the CDR3 is TGTGCCAGTAGGAGCCAAACGAACACCGGGGAGCTGTTTTTT. Translating gives CASRSQTNTGELFF.

The chain joins TRBV23-1 to TRBJ1-1, with 9 bases lining up with TRBD1. TRBV23-1 is annotated as an ORF whose role is uncertain. With V trimmed by 0 bases and J by 12 bases, 5 bases remained unmatched. CDR3 length equals 13 residues. CDR3 loop: CASSQSRTGDPFF. The CDR3 DNA sequence: TGCGCCAGCAGTCAATCGAGGACAGGGGACCCTTTCTTT.

Turning to this clone: This same CDR3 is encoded by further DNA sequences in the sample. The chain uses TRBV6-6 and TRBJ1-5, with 7 bases that match TRBD1. The germline CDR1 and CDR2 sequences are MNHNY and SVGAGI (reference sequence). This CDR3 has 15 amino acids. Unmatched junction bases numbered 5, after V lost 2 bases and J lost 4 bases. Here the CDR3 DNA reads TGTGCCAGCAGTTACCCCACAGGGGAAAATCAGCCCCAGCATTTT. This encodes CASSYPTGENQPQHF.

The rearrangement joins TRBV7-9 to TRBJ1-1; D perhaps matches TRBD1 (5 bases). CDR1 is SEHNR, CDR2 FQNEAQ, per germline (reference sequence). The CDR3 sequence is 17 residues long. The V end lost 3 bases, the J end lost 4 bases, and 21 bases lay between the germline ends. As DNA, the CDR3 is TGTGCCAGCAGCTTTATGACAGCAGCTTTGTACGGCACTGAAGCTTTCTTT. Translating it yields CASSFMTAALYGTEAFF.

The chain links TRBV5-1 to TRBJ1-1, with 9 bases matching TRBD1. This CDR3 is built from 18 residues. V was pared by 10 bases and J by 0 bases, with 19 bases of the junction left unmatched. CDR1 is SGHRS and CDR2 is YFSETQ in the germline V gene. The DNA of the CDR3 is TGCGCCTCCCAAGAGACAGGGGGATGGGGTGACATGAACACTGAAGCTTTCTTT. This sequence encodes CASQETGGWGDMNTEAFF.